This TCR beta chain was sequenced in a study of beta chain features in type 1 diabetes. Expressed TCRB transcripts got sequenced, as all isolated RNA was reverse transcribed. The method was immunoSEQ multiplex PCR; TCRdb's version includes in-frame clones alone and lacks a portion of them. The data contain hundreds of thousands of clones, 15% to 18% of them singletons. In germline, CDR1 is MDHEN, CDR2 SYDVKM. J lost 10 bases, V lost 2 bases, and 16 bases had no gene match. The CDR3 runs to 17 residues. The chain links TRBV28 to TRBJ2-2; 7 bases match TRBD1. The source material was naive CD4+ T cells from blood. The receptor was isolated from a young man in good health. CDR3 protein: CASSLPLDRYSRVELFF. The CDR3 DNA reads as TGTGCCAGCAGTTTACCCCTGGACAGGTACAGTCGAGTGGAGCTGTTTTTT.